This TCR beta chain originates from a study of human T cells and chemical hapten exposure. About the study: Across the whole study, which lasted 20 to 30 weeks, patients were given diphenylcyclopropenone on the scalp once a week. Small volume differences among pooled libraries mainly caused per-sample TCR yield variation. The study, taken as a whole, reports: Expanded TCR sets contained significantly more large CDR3 similarity clusters than controls.

What the library attached to individual cDNA molecules were unique molecular identifiers. In TCRdb, the RACE reads were re-called with MiXCR into one record per CDR3 protein. The sample has approximately 100,000 distinct CDR3 sequences, approximately 9.9% seen once; the top ten hold around 3.4%. Remarks on this clonotype: Antigen: not known.

Noted time point: patch test 1, 2 weeks after DPC sensitization. The sample's treatment: therapeutic diphenylcyclopropenone sensitization with weekly scalp DPC. V was clipped by 5 bases and J by 9 bases; unmatched bases: 6. The CDR3 sequence is 14 residues long. Germline V gene lookup returns CDR1 SGHTA and CDR2 FQGNSA. The material sequenced was whole blood, taken in connection with sensitization to the hapten diphenylcyclopropenone (DPC). The chain has TRBV7-2 and TRBJ2-1, with 11 bases that match TRBD1. The TCR originated in a woman in her forties with alopecia areata. Some clones in this sample may be carry-over from other donors' samples. Here the CDR3 reads CASSHRDRGSEQFF. The CDR3 DNA is TGTGCCAGCAGCCACCGGGACAGGGGGTCTGAGCAGTTCTTC.